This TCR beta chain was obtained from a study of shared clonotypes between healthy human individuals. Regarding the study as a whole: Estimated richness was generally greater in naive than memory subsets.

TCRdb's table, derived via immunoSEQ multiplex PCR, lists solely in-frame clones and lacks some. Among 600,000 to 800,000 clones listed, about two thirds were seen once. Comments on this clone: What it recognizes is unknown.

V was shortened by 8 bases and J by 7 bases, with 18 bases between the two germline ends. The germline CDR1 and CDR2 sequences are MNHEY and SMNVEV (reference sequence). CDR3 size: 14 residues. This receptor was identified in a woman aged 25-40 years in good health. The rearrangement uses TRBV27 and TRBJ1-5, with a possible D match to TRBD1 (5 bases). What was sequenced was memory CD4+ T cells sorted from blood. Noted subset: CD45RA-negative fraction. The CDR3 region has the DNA TGTGCCAGCCGTGGGGGTACCGCGGGGCAGCCCCAGCATTTT. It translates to CASRGGTAGQPQHF.